The clone carrying this T cell receptor beta chain has a count of ten or more. Authors of the study amplified TCR beta CDR3 regions from RNA transcripts. Using the HTBI primer set, a first-round RT-PCR was run on the TCR CDR3. TCRdb used MiXCR to reprocess the multiplex PCR reads, holding one entry per CDR3 protein. The sample records 620,000 or so distinct CDR3 sequences, about 14% being singletons. This sample is part of a study of T cells in Graves' hyperthyroidism and ophthalmopathy. Study in general: Peripheral blood was secured at the point of initial diagnosis, before any treatment.

Germline values: CDR1 MNHNS, CDR2 SASEGT. V was trimmed by 3 bases and J by 0 bases, leaving 8 bases between them. The CDR3 runs 14 residues. Thyroid ultrasound and orbital computed tomography, with clinical symptoms and serum thyroxine and TRAb, informed diagnoses. V gene TRBV6-1 combines with J gene TRBJ1-1; no definite D call. Sequencing was performed on blood. The TCR originated in a woman aged 45-59 years with Graves' ophthalmopathy. CDR3 region: CASSERILNTEAFF. CDR3 nucleotide sequence: TGTGCCAGCAGTGAGCGGATCCTGAACACTGAAGCTTTCTTT.